The rows below give T cell receptor beta chains drawn from one sample of a study of cytomegalovirus exposure and HLA in healthy donors. Sequencing was performed with immunoSEQ multiplex PCR; in TCRdb, only in-frame clones are kept and a portion is missing. The sample holds 100,000 to 150,000 clones; around four fifths are singletons and the top ten take approximately 11%. The sequencing sample was made of PBMCs. All receptors come from a man aged 30-40 years in good health and CMV-seropositive. Both conserved end residues are part of each CDR3. Each record gives: CDR3 protein, CDR3 DNA, D gene, CDR3 length, V gene, clone size, J gene. The D gene is left open where the match is weak. A clone size is listed for some rows: how often the clone was seen (once, few, many), or a class if it is expanded.

CDR3aa: CASSFSGTSGYSGANVLTF; CDR3nt: TGTGCCAGCAGTTTCTCTGGGACTAGCGGGTACTCTGGGGCCAACGTCCTGACTTTC; d_gene: TRBD2; len: 19; v_gene: TRBV28; abundance: .; j_gene: TRBJ2-6
CDR3aa: CASSLAGTGGTEAFF; CDR3nt: TGCGCCAGCAGCTTGGCCGGGACAGGGGGCACTGAAGCTTTCTTT; d_gene: TRBD1; len: 15; v_gene: TRBV5-1; abundance: .; j_gene: TRBJ1-1
CDR3aa: CASATTGLPYEQYF; CDR3nt: TGTGCCAGTGCGACCACCGGACTACCCTACGAGCAGTACTTC; d_gene: .; len: 14; v_gene: TRBV19; abundance: few; j_gene: TRBJ2-7
CDR3aa: CASSSRTGNYGYTF; CDR3nt: TGTGCCAGCAGTTCCCGGACAGGGAACTATGGCTACACCTTC; d_gene: TRBD1; len: 14; v_gene: TRBV6-6; abundance: .; j_gene: TRBJ1-2
CDR3aa: CASSLDRLSYNEQFF; CDR3nt: TGTGCCAGCAGCTTAGACAGACTCTCCTACAATGAGCAGTTCTTC; d_gene: .; len: 15; v_gene: TRBV11-2; abundance: .; j_gene: TRBJ2-1
CDR3aa: CASSLEWGVTYEQYF; CDR3nt: TGTGCCAGCAGCTTAGAGTGGGGGGTAACCTACGAGCAGTACTTC; d_gene: .; len: 15; v_gene: TRBV11-2; abundance: .; j_gene: TRBJ2-7
CDR3aa: CASSPAGNQPQHF; CDR3nt: TGTGCCAGCTCCCCCGCCGGTAATCAGCCCCAGCATTTT; d_gene: .; len: 13; v_gene: TRBV18; abundance: .; j_gene: TRBJ1-5
CDR3aa: CASSLSGFTEAFF; CDR3nt: TGTGCCAGCAGCTTATCAGGGTTCACTGAAGCTTTCTTT; d_gene: .; len: 13; v_gene: TRBV11-1; abundance: few; j_gene: TRBJ1-1
CDR3aa: CASSSPRGAAYEQYF; CDR3nt: TGTGCCAGCAGTTCCCCCCGGGGGGCGGCCTACGAGCAGTACTTC; d_gene: .; len: 15; v_gene: TRBV28; abundance: .; j_gene: TRBJ2-7
CDR3aa: CASSTGLGQYF; CDR3nt: TGTGCCAGCAGCACAGGATTAGGCCAGTACTTC; d_gene: .; len: 11; v_gene: TRBV28; abundance: few; j_gene: TRBJ2-5
CDR3aa: CASSLRRGTGSSYEQYF; CDR3nt: TGTGCCAGCAGCTTAAGACGAGGGACAGGGAGTTCCTACGAGCAGTACTTC; d_gene: TRBD1; len: 17; v_gene: TRBV7-8; abundance: once; j_gene: TRBJ2-7
CDR3aa: CASSAGGGDEQYF; CDR3nt: TGTGCCAGCAGCGCCGGGGGGGGAGACGAGCAGTACTTC; d_gene: TRBD2; len: 13; v_gene: TRBV9; abundance: .; j_gene: TRBJ2-7
CDR3aa: CASSLRTGLYEQYF; CDR3nt: TGTGCCAGCAGTTTAAGGACAGGACTCTACGAGCAGTACTTC; d_gene: TRBD1; len: 14; v_gene: TRBV27; abundance: .; j_gene: TRBJ2-7
CDR3aa: CASSSPVRRGAYNEQFF; CDR3nt: TGTGCCAGCAGCTCTCCAGTTCGGCGGGGAGCCTACAATGAGCAGTTCTTC; d_gene: .; len: 17; v_gene: TRBV7-8; abundance: .; j_gene: TRBJ2-1
CDR3aa: CASSPGQGYQPQHF; CDR3nt: TGCGCCAGCAGCCCGGGACAGGGATATCAGCCCCAGCATTTT; d_gene: TRBD1; len: 14; v_gene: TRBV5-1; abundance: .; j_gene: TRBJ1-5
CDR3aa: CASSPGHKNPIYF; CDR3nt: TGTGCCAGCAGCCCGGGACATAAAAATCCCATATATTTT; d_gene: .; len: 13; v_gene: TRBV7-9; abundance: .; j_gene: TRBJ1-3
CDR3aa: CASGRSASGINNEQFF; CDR3nt: TGTGCCAGCGGGAGGTCAGCTAGCGGGATTAACAATGAGCAGTTCTTC; d_gene: TRBD2; len: 16; v_gene: TRBV9; abundance: .; j_gene: TRBJ2-1
CDR3aa: CASSVSRERYEQYF; CDR3nt: TGTGCCAGCAGCGTCTCACGGGAGCGGTACGAGCAGTACTTC; d_gene: .; len: 14; v_gene: TRBV7-2; abundance: few; j_gene: TRBJ2-7
CDR3aa: CASSLEGEGNTIYF; CDR3nt: TGTGCCAGCAGCTTAGAGGGGGAGGGAAACACCATATATTTT; d_gene: .; len: 14; v_gene: TRBV7-6; abundance: .; j_gene: TRBJ1-3
CDR3aa: CASSVANRPNTGELFF; CDR3nt: TGTGCCAGCAGCGTAGCTAACAGGCCGAACACCGGGGAGCTGTTTTTT; d_gene: .; len: 16; v_gene: TRBV9; abundance: .; j_gene: TRBJ2-2
CDR3aa: CASRRTSISYEQYF; CDR3nt: TGTGCCAGTAGGAGGACTAGCATATCCTACGAGCAGTACTTC; d_gene: TRBD2; len: 14; v_gene: TRBV27; abundance: .; j_gene: TRBJ2-7
CDR3aa: CASRFSGNHNEQFF; CDR3nt: TGTGCCAGCAGGTTCAGCGGGAACCACAATGAGCAGTTCTTC; d_gene: TRBD2; len: 14; v_gene: TRBV6-5; abundance: few; j_gene: TRBJ2-1
CDR3aa: CASSLGTGAYEQYF; CDR3nt: TGTGCCAGCAGCTTAGGGACAGGGGCCTACGAGCAGTACTTC; d_gene: TRBD1; len: 14; v_gene: TRBV7-8; abundance: .; j_gene: TRBJ2-7
CDR3aa: CASSPRTGEKLFF; CDR3nt: TGTGCCAGCAGCCCCAGGACTGGGGAAAAACTGTTTTTT; d_gene: .; len: 13; v_gene: TRBV9; abundance: .; j_gene: TRBJ1-4
CDR3aa: CSALADTQYF; CDR3nt: TGCAGTGCTCTCGCAGATACGCAGTATTTT; d_gene: .; len: 10; v_gene: TRBV20-1; abundance: .; j_gene: TRBJ2-3
CDR3aa: CASSIRDSYEQYF; CDR3nt: TGTGCCAGTAGTATCCGGGACAGCTACGAGCAGTACTTC; d_gene: TRBD1; len: 13; v_gene: TRBV19; abundance: .; j_gene: TRBJ2-7
CDR3aa: CASSLMGLAAGDTQYF; CDR3nt: TGTGCCAGCAGCTTAATGGGACTAGCGGCTGGGGATACGCAGTATTTT; d_gene: TRBD2; len: 16; v_gene: TRBV11-1; abundance: .; j_gene: TRBJ2-3
CDR3aa: CASSLDLAGYNEQFF; CDR3nt: TGTGCCAGCAGCTTAGACCTAGCGGGGTACAATGAGCAGTTCTTC; d_gene: TRBD2; len: 15; v_gene: TRBV11-2; abundance: once; j_gene: TRBJ2-1
CDR3aa: CAWSVGGTEAFF; CDR3nt: TGTGCCTGGAGTGTAGGAGGGACTGAAGCTTTCTTT; d_gene: .; len: 12; v_gene: TRBV30; abundance: .; j_gene: TRBJ1-1
CDR3aa: CASSRTGGQPQHF; CDR3nt: TGTGCCAGCAGTAGAACAGGGGGTCAGCCCCAGCATTTT; d_gene: TRBD1; len: 13; v_gene: TRBV6-5; abundance: .; j_gene: TRBJ1-5
CDR3aa: CATRGTGLSGANVLTF; CDR3nt: TGTGCCACCCGGGGGACAGGTCTCTCTGGGGCCAACGTCCTGACTTTC; d_gene: TRBD1; len: 16; v_gene: TRBV2; abundance: .; j_gene: TRBJ2-6
CDR3aa: CASSSRGHAFDEQYF; CDR3nt: TGTGCCAGCAGCTCCCGAGGCCACGCATTCGACGAGCAGTACTTC; d_gene: .; len: 15; v_gene: TRBV9; abundance: .; j_gene: TRBJ2-7
CDR3aa: CASSYQDLNTGELFF; CDR3nt: TGTGCCAGCAGTTACCAAGACTTGAACACCGGGGAGCTGTTTTTT; d_gene: .; len: 15; v_gene: TRBV6-5; abundance: .; j_gene: TRBJ2-2
CDR3aa: CASSLGYGGGYTF; CDR3nt: TGTGCCAGCAGCTTAGGCTACGGGGGAGGCTACACCTTC; d_gene: .; len: 13; v_gene: TRBV7-3; abundance: .; j_gene: TRBJ1-2
CDR3aa: CASSLGRTSGIYEQYF; CDR3nt: TGTGCCAGCAGCTTAGGGAGGACTAGCGGTATCTACGAGCAGTACTTC; d_gene: TRBD2; len: 16; v_gene: TRBV7-2; abundance: .; j_gene: TRBJ2-7
CDR3aa: CASSLGAGSTEAFF; CDR3nt: TGTGCCAGCAGCTTAGGAGCGGGGAGCACTGAAGCTTTCTTT; d_gene: .; len: 14; v_gene: TRBV7-9; abundance: .; j_gene: TRBJ1-1
CDR3aa: CASTPGRGGNSPLHF; CDR3nt: TGTGCCAGCACCCCTGGGAGGGGCGGGAATTCACCCCTCCACTTT; d_gene: .; len: 15; v_gene: TRBV6-5; abundance: .; j_gene: TRBJ1-6
CDR3aa: CASSAGSSYNEQFF; CDR3nt: TGTGCCAGTAGCGCGGGGAGCTCCTACAATGAGCAGTTCTTC; d_gene: .; len: 14; v_gene: TRBV19; abundance: .; j_gene: TRBJ2-1
CDR3aa: CATSSDRGYEQYF; CDR3nt: TGTGCCACCAGCAGCGACAGGGGGTATGAGCAGTACTTC; d_gene: TRBD1; len: 13; v_gene: TRBV15; abundance: .; j_gene: TRBJ2-7
CDR3aa: CASATTGGKNEQFF; CDR3nt: TGTGCCAGCGCGACGACAGGGGGTAAAAATGAGCAGTTCTTC; d_gene: TRBD1; len: 14; v_gene: TRBV27; abundance: .; j_gene: TRBJ2-1
CDR3aa: CASSDRDSRGGNEQFF; CDR3nt: TGTGCCAGCAGTGATAGGGACTCGCGGGGTGGGAATGAGCAGTTCTTC; d_gene: .; len: 16; v_gene: TRBV2; abundance: .; j_gene: TRBJ2-1
CDR3aa: CASSFHLTGSTQYF; CDR3nt: TGTGCCAGCAGCTTCCACCTTACGGGATCGACGCAGTATTTT; d_gene: .; len: 14; v_gene: TRBV7-2; abundance: .; j_gene: TRBJ2-3
CDR3aa: CASSDSGYVTF; CDR3nt: TGTGCCAGCAGCGACTCGGGGTATGTGACCTTC; d_gene: .; len: 11; v_gene: TRBV7-2; abundance: .; j_gene: TRBJ1-2
CDR3aa: CASRQADFSYNEQFF; CDR3nt: TGTGCCAGCCGACAGGCGGATTTCTCCTACAATGAGCAGTTCTTC; d_gene: .; len: 15; v_gene: TRBV2; abundance: .; j_gene: TRBJ2-1
CDR3aa: CASSDGTSGKEVDEQFF; CDR3nt: TGTGCCAGCAGTGATGGGACTAGCGGGAAAGAAGTCGATGAGCAGTTCTTC; d_gene: TRBD2; len: 17; v_gene: TRBV6-4; abundance: .; j_gene: TRBJ2-1
CDR3aa: CASSLDGSVTGELFF; CDR3nt: TGCGCCAGCAGCTTGGACGGGAGTGTCACCGGGGAGCTGTTTTTT; d_gene: .; len: 15; v_gene: TRBV5-1; abundance: few; j_gene: TRBJ2-2
CDR3aa: CASSLDRAYEQYF; CDR3nt: TGCGCCAGCAGCTTGGACAGGGCCTACGAGCAGTACTTC; d_gene: .; len: 13; v_gene: TRBV5-1; abundance: .; j_gene: TRBJ2-7
CDR3aa: CASGSGFGEQFF; CDR3nt: TGTGCCAGCGGGTCAGGATTCGGTGAGCAGTTCTTC; d_gene: .; len: 12; v_gene: TRBV2; abundance: few; j_gene: TRBJ2-1
CDR3aa: CATSWGREYYGYTF; CDR3nt: TGTGCCACCAGCTGGGGCAGGGAATACTATGGCTACACCTTC; d_gene: .; len: 14; v_gene: TRBV15; abundance: .; j_gene: TRBJ1-2
CDR3aa: CASSYSALPSYEQYF; CDR3nt: TGTGCCAGCAGTTACTCGGCTCTGCCCTCCTACGAGCAGTACTTC; d_gene: .; len: 15; v_gene: TRBV6-6; abundance: .; j_gene: TRBJ2-7
CDR3aa: CASSSRQGKKLFF; CDR3nt: TGTGCCAGCAGCTCCCGACAGGGGAAAAAACTGTTTTTT; d_gene: TRBD1; len: 13; v_gene: TRBV7-2; abundance: few; j_gene: TRBJ1-4
CDR3aa: CASSPRTGMAGELFF; CDR3nt: TGTGCCAGCAGCCCTCGGACAGGGATGGCCGGGGAGCTGTTTTTT; d_gene: TRBD1; len: 15; v_gene: TRBV7-9; abundance: once; j_gene: TRBJ2-2
CDR3aa: CASSLEGGSYEQFF; CDR3nt: TGTGCCAGCAGCTTGGAGGGCGGGAGCTATGAGCAGTTCTTC; d_gene: TRBD2; len: 14; v_gene: TRBV5-5; abundance: .; j_gene: TRBJ2-1
CDR3aa: CASSGTGSYNEQFF; CDR3nt: TGTGCCAGCTCCGGGACTGGCTCCTACAATGAGCAGTTCTTC; d_gene: .; len: 14; v_gene: TRBV18; abundance: .; j_gene: TRBJ2-1